Presented here are 16 T cell receptor beta chains from one specimen sequenced in a study of blood T cell repertoires in COVID-19. The data were produced by immunoSEQ multiplex PCR, yet TCRdb's version contains in-frame clones alone and is incomplete. The repertoire consists of some 130,000 clones, with roughly 79% occurring once and the leading ten covering approximately 10%. Sequenced sample: peripheral blood. The receptor set was obtained from a human donor in a cohort sampled during active COVID-19.

As regards this clone: Other DNA sequences in the sample encode the same CDR3. The chain has TRBV18 and TRBJ1-1, with a tentative D call TRBD1 (5 bases). CDR1 is KGHSH and CDR2 is LQKENI in the germline V gene. This CDR3 comprises 13 residues. Trimming pared 6 bases from V and 1 base from J, leaving 9 bases between. The CDR3 DNA is TGTGCCAGCTCCCTCGACAGGAACACTGAAGCTTTCTTT. Protein: CASSLDRNTEAFF.

DNA of the CDR3: TGTGCCTGGAGTCCTTCTTGGGGGGGCGGGACTGAAGCTTTCTTT. It encodes CAWSPSWGGGTEAFF. The chain recombines TRBV30 with TRBJ1-1, with D maybe TRBD1 (6 bases). Per germline, CDR1 GTSNPN and CDR2 SVGIG (reference sequence). V shed 2 bases and J shed 5 bases, with 18 bases lying between them. The CDR3 length is 15 residues.

J is TRBJ2-7 and V is TRBV14; D may be TRBD2 (6 bases). Deletions cut 0 bases from V and 3 bases from J, with 15 bases between. From germline, CDR1 is SGHDN and CDR2 FVKESK. CDR3 length equals 16 residues. CDR3: CASSQDGMRRVYEQYF. The DNA for the CDR3 is TGTGCCAGCAGCCAAGATGGGATGAGGAGGGTCTACGAGCAGTACTTC.

The chain has TRBV4-1 and TRBJ2-7; tentatively, D is TRBD1 (6 bases). Germline V CDR1 and CDR2: MGHRA, YSYEKL. V gave up 3 bases and J gave up 6 bases, with 18 bases separating them. The CDR3 loop spans 15 amino acids. The CDR3 region has the DNA TGCGCCAGCAGCCAGGACGTGACAGGCCTGACCGAGCAGTACTTC. It codes for CASSQDVTGLTEQYF.

The genes are TRBV12-3 or TRBV12-4 and TRBJ2-6, with D uncertain. CDR3 length equals 13 residues. Trimming removed 8 bases from V and 3 bases from J, with 8 bases in between. This CDR3 reads CASRRNGANVLTF. In DNA form, the CDR3 reads TGTGCCAGCCGTCGTAATGGGGCCAACGTCCTGACTTTC.

The chain couples TRBV6-2 or TRBV6-3 to TRBJ1-2; 7 bases are a match to TRBD1. V shed 5 bases and J 8 bases; nucleotides not matched to a gene: 8. CDR3 length equals 13 residues. The V gene's germline CDR1 is MNHEY and CDR2 SVGEGT. DNA for the CDR3: TGTGCCAGCAGTCCCGACAGGGATCGGGGCTACACCTTC. Protein: CASSPDRDRGYTF.

This clone was found a few times. The rearrangement links TRBV4-1 to TRBJ1-2; possibly TRBD1 for D (6 bases). The CDR3 consists of 17 residues. V was cut by 1 base and J by 6 bases, with 21 bases left in between. Germline V CDR1 and CDR2: MGHRA, YSYEKL. Here the CDR3 reads CASSQGGTTRLGDGYTF. The CDR3 DNA sequence: TGCGCCAGCAGCCAAGGAGGGACAACGAGGCTGGGTGATGGCTACACCTTC.

V gene TRBV7-9 combines with J gene TRBJ1-2; D unresolved. The V end was cut by 5 bases, the J end by 7 bases, with 11 bases between. Germline V gives CDR1 SEHNR, CDR2 FQNEAQ (reference sequence). The CDR3 has 12 amino acids. The DNA of the CDR3 is TGTGCCAGCAGCGCAGAGGGTCGTGGCTACACCTTC. Amino acid sequence: CASSAEGRGYTF.

This clone was detected a few times. The V gene is TRBV10-2, the J gene TRBJ1-2, with no clear D. The germline V gene has CDR1 WSHSY and CDR2 SAAADI. V was cut by 2 bases and J by 8 bases, with 6 bases left in between. This CDR3 has 11 amino acids. The CDR3 is CASSEENGYTF. Here the CDR3 DNA reads TGCGCCAGCAGTGAGGAGAACGGCTACACCTTC.

The CDR3 nucleotides read TGTGCCAGCAGTGAGGGCTTCAAGGGGGCATGGGAAAAACTGTTTTTT. It encodes CASSEGFKGAWEKLFF. The rearrangement links TRBV25-1 to TRBJ1-4; 7 bases line up with TRBD1. The CDR3 loop spans 16 amino acids. Germline V gene lookup returns CDR1 MGHDK and CDR2 SYGVNS. Trimming cost V 3 bases and J 8 bases; bases outside gene matches: 12.

The J gene is TRBJ2-1, the V gene TRBV19; TRBD1 aligns across 9 bases. Germline CDR1 and CDR2: LNHDA and SQIVND (reference sequence). J gave up 0 bases and V 7 bases, and 4 bases lay outside the gene matches. This CDR3 has 15 residues. For the CDR3, the DNA is TGTGCCAGTACCATACAGGGGGCCTCCTACAATGAGCAGTTCTTC. It yields the protein CASTIQGASYNEQFF.

The rearrangement uses TRBV3-1 (or the pseudogene TRBV3-2) and TRBJ2-5; 7 bases are shared with TRBD1. This CDR3 spans 14 amino acids. The V gene end was trimmed by 4 bases and the J gene end by 5 bases; junction bases not matched to a gene: 7. CDR1 and CDR2 (germline): LGHDT, YNNKEL (reference sequence). CDR3 sequence reads: CASSRKTGWETQYF. For the CDR3, the DNA is TGTGCCAGCAGCCGAAAGACAGGGTGGGAGACCCAGTACTTC.

V is TRBV5-1 and J is TRBJ1-1, with D perhaps matching TRBD1 (6 bases). The CDR3 runs to 14 residues. The germline V gene encodes CDR1 SGHRS and CDR2 YFSETQ. Between the trimmed V and J ends, which lost 0 bases and 6 bases, there was a span of 12 bases. CDR3 DNA sequence: TGCGCCAGCAGCTTGGTCAGGGGAAACTCTGAAGCTTTCTTT. Encoded protein: CASSLVRGNSEAFF. The full variable domain, completed using reference TRBV5-1 and TRBJ1-1, is KAGVTQTPRYLIKTRGQQVTLSCSPISGHRSVSWYQQTPGQGLQFLFEYFSETQRNKGNFPGRFSGRQFSNSRSEMNVSTLELGDSALYLCASSLVRGNSEAFFGQGTRLTVV.

This chain joins TRBV7-2 and TRBJ2-7; TRBD1 aligns across 8 bases. J lost 5 bases, V lost 1 base, and 4 bases had no gene match. CDR3 length: 14 amino acids. Germline CDR1 is SGHTA and CDR2 is FQGNSA. The CDR3 here is CASSLGQGFHEQYF. In DNA, the CDR3 is TGTGCCAGCAGCTTAGGACAGGGGTTTCACGAGCAGTACTTC.

V usage is TRBV6-5 and J usage is TRBJ2-7, with 10 bases fitting TRBD2. Per the germline V gene, CDR1 is MNHEY and CDR2 is SVGAGI. V dropped 6 bases and J dropped 2; count of bases not matched to a gene: 4. CDR3 length equals 14 residues. The CDR3 region has the DNA TGTGCCAGCAGGGAGCGGGGGGGCCCCTACGAGCAGTACTTC. Its protein is CASRERGGPYEQYF.

This chain links TRBV15 with TRBJ1-6; D remains unclear. V dropped 0 bases and J dropped 7 bases, with 4 bases sitting between them. Germline V gives CDR1 LNHNV, CDR2 YYDKDF (reference sequence). The CDR3 length is 13 residues. The CDR3 reads CATSREGNSPLHF. CDR3 sequence (DNA): TGTGCCACCAGCAGAGAGGGCAATTCACCCCTCCACTTT.